The clone carrying this T cell receptor (beta chain) has only a few counts. Antigen: not known. The sample is drawn from a study of CD8 T cells in ankylosing spondylitis. By quantitative 5'-RACE with molecular barcodes, the TCR beta libraries were made. TCRdb re-analysed the 5' RACE reads in MiXCR, keeping a single row per CDR3 protein. The sample comprises over 600,000 distinct CDR3 sequences, around 19% of which are singletons, and 19% rests with the top ten. Study-wide points: Both synovial fluid and blood in reactive arthritis had previously been reported to carry some motif variants. Blood of patients with ankylosing spondylitis appeared to be characterized by a TCR beta motif of roughly eight highly homologous variants. Reportedly, disease-linked clones are significantly enriched in ankylosing spondylitis patients' matched synovial fluid.

The sequence derives from a male donor with ankylosing spondylitis. The sequencing input was blood, either unsorted or a sorted T cell fraction (not recorded which).

The CDR3 sequence: CAISPWGAAVNTEAFF. As DNA, the CDR3 is TGTGCCATCAGCCCCTGGGGCGCGGCAGTGAACACTGAAGCTTTCTTT. J is TRBJ1-1 and V is TRBV10-3; maybe TRBD1 (5 bases). Germline V gene sequence: CDR1 ENHRY, CDR2 SYGVKD. Trimming left V 6 bases short and J 0 bases short, with 17 bases between. This CDR3 is 16 amino acids long.